A single sample gave rise to the 30 T cell receptor beta chains below, sequenced in a study of response to subunit inactivated influenza vaccine (dated 2018 in TCRdb). The method was RT-PCR. The run used an Illumina HiSeq 2500. TCRdb handled the public reads itself, with Q25 trimming in fastp and clone calling in MiXCR, and kept productive beta chains. All rows with the same CDR3 protein become a single entry with the most common DNA and genes. This sample has 600,000 to 700,000 distinct CDR3 sequences in its table, and approximately 15% of those were observed once. The top ten constitute 7.5% to 8% of the sample. The specimen comprised PBMCs from blood, sampled less than 15 days before vaccination. The receptors here all came from a man aged 45-65 years who received an inactivated influenza vaccine. Donor details come from another sample of the same person, matched by shared clones.

The chain carries TRBV4-1 and TRBJ1-5; the D gene is possibly TRBD1 (5 bases). This CDR3 is 15 amino acids long. The germline gives CDR1 MGHRA, CDR2 YSYEKL. V dropped 4 bases and J dropped 6 bases, with 16 bases sitting between them. DNA of the CDR3: TGCGCCAGCAGCCCAATATGGCAGGGAAGTCAGCCCCAGCATTTT. Translation: CASSPIWQGSQPQHF.

The V and J genes are TRBV12-3 or TRBV12-4 and TRBJ2-1, with 8 bases that match TRBD2. V dropped 1 base and J dropped 6; count of bases not matched to a gene: 8. The CDR3 loop spans 16 amino acids. The CDR3 bases are TGTGCCAGCAGTTTAGGACTGAGACTAGCGTCCAATGAGCAGTTCTTC. It translates to CASSLGLRLASNEQFF.

This clonotype was found once. The V and J genes are TRBV12-3 or TRBV12-4 and TRBJ2-1; D assignment may be TRBD1 or TRBD2 (6 bases each). The length of the CDR3 is 14 residues. Trimming pared 6 bases from V and 8 bases from J, leaving 17 bases between. This CDR3 reads CASRPGLGGYEQFF. The CDR3 region has the DNA TGTGCCAGCAGACCCGGACTGGGGGGCTATGAGCAGTTCTTC.

This clonotype was seen a few times. The chain combines TRBV4-3 with TRBJ2-1; unclear D gene. CDR1 is LGHNA and CDR2 is YSLEER in the germline V gene. Deletions cut 0 bases from V and 0 bases from J, with 15 bases between. This CDR3 has 18 residues. Here the CDR3 reads CASSQDSYGFGSYNEQFF. In DNA, the CDR3 is TGCGCCAGCAGCCAAGACTCCTACGGGTTCGGCTCCTACAATGAGCAGTTCTTC.

This clonotype was seen repeatedly, ten times or more. This chain links TRBV6-2 or TRBV6-3 with TRBJ2-1, with 13 nucleotides matching TRBD2. The CDR3 loop spans 14 amino acids. CDR1 and CDR2 from the germline V gene are MNHEY and SVGEGT. With V trimmed by 8 bases and J by 4 bases, 2 bases remained unmatched. CDR3 sequence reads: CASLGLAGYNEQFF. The CDR3 region has the DNA TGTGCCAGCTTGGGACTAGCGGGATACAATGAGCAGTTCTTC.

This rearrangement joins TRBV9 to TRBJ2-7; D assignment may be TRBD1 or TRBD2 (6 bases each). There are 15 residues in the CDR3. V dropped 4 bases and J dropped 6 bases, with 20 bases sitting between them. Germline CDR1 reads SGDLS; CDR2 reads YYNGEE. Here the CDR3 reads CASSPEGGLAGEQYF. As DNA, the CDR3 is TGTGCCAGCAGCCCAGAGGGGGGACTGGCGGGCGAGCAGTACTTC.

In its sample, this clonotype was seen a few times. The gene calls are TRBV7-2 and TRBJ2-1; 9 positions agree with TRBD2. This CDR3 spans 15 amino acids. In germline, CDR1 is SGHTA, CDR2 FQGNSA. The J segment lost 2 bases and the V segment lost 1 base, leaving 0 bases of the junction unmatched. In DNA form, the CDR3 reads TGTGCCAGCAGCTTAGTAGCGGGGGCCTACAATGAGCAGTTCTTC. Translation gives CASSLVAGAYNEQFF. The full variable domain, its missing parts supplied by reference TRBV7-2 and TRBJ2-1, is GAGVSQSPSNKVTEKGKDVELRCDPISGHTALYWYRQSLGQGLEFLIYFQGNSAPDKSGLPSDRFSAERTGGSVSTLTIQRTQQEDSAVYLCASSLVAGAYNEQFFGPGTRLTVL.

A few counts support this clonotype. The chain couples TRBV14 to TRBJ2-1; D is possibly TRBD2 (5 bases). The CDR3 is made up of 13 amino acids. V gave up 1 base and J gave up 9 bases, with 10 bases separating them. CDR1 and CDR2 from the germline V gene are SGHDN and FVKESK. CDR3: CASSQGGDREQFF. The CDR3 DNA follows: TGTGCCAGCAGCCAAGGGGGAGATCGTGAGCAGTTCTTC.

This chain joins TRBV30 and TRBJ1-5; a weak D match, TRBD1 (5 bases). Germline assignment: CDR1 GTSNPN and CDR2 SVGIG (reference sequence). This CDR3 has 14 amino acids. V gave up 1 base and J gave up 0 bases, with 7 bases separating them. The CDR3 region has the DNA TGTGCCTGGAGTGGGACACTTAGCAATCAGCCCCAGCATTTT. Its protein product is CAWSGTLSNQPQHF.

This clonotype was detected ten times or more. Here the CDR3 DNA reads TGTGCCAGCAGCTTAGGACACTCCACCGGGGAGCTGTTTTTT. Its translation: CASSLGHSTGELFF. This chain uses TRBV7-2 with TRBJ2-2; D not resolved. Trimming took 1 base from V and 4 from J, leaving 7 bases between them. Per germline, CDR1 SGHTA and CDR2 FQGNSA. The CDR3 is 14 amino acids.

The chain joins TRBV6-2 or TRBV6-3 to TRBJ2-4; D perhaps matches TRBD1 (5 bases). The V gene lost 5 bases and the J gene lost 0 bases, with 14 bases spanning the gap. The CDR3 is 16 residues long. The V gene's germline CDR1 is MNHEY and CDR2 SVGEGT. In DNA, the CDR3 is TGTGCCAGCAGTGGAGTACGCAGGGTAGCCAAAAACATTCAGTACTTC. It is translated as CASSGVRRVAKNIQYF.

V gene TRBV5-1 combines with J gene TRBJ2-2, with unresolved D. Germline V gives CDR1 SGHRS, CDR2 YFSETQ. The CDR3 loop spans 13 amino acids. V dropped 1 base and J dropped 7 bases, with 8 bases sitting between them. CDR3 DNA sequence: TGCGCCAGCAGCTTGTCCGGGTTCGGGGAGCTGTTTTTT. Protein sequence: CASSLSGFGELFF.

This clonotype has ten or more counts. The chain employs TRBV20-1 and TRBJ2-5; 9 nucleotides line up with TRBD1. CDR3 length equals 13 residues. CDR1 and CDR2 (germline): DFQATT, SNEGSKA (reference sequence). The junction had 3 bases not matched to a gene; V was cut back by 1 base and J by 6 bases. The CDR3 DNA sequence: TGCAGTGCTAGAGGGACAGGGGTACAGACCCAGTACTTC. Translated, it gives CSARGTGVQTQYF.

The chain employs TRBV7-9 and TRBJ2-1, with 9 bases that match TRBD2. Trimming at V came to 10 bases and at J to 6 bases, leaving 13 bases not matched to a gene. This CDR3 has 15 amino acids. Germline CDR1 SEHNR, CDR2 FQNEAQ (reference sequence). In nucleotides, the CDR3 is TGTGCCACCCGGGCCGGGCTAGCGGGGCCCAATGAGCAGTTCTTC. The encoded protein is CATRAGLAGPNEQFF.

V is TRBV9 and J is TRBJ2-2; either TRBD1 or TRBD2 may supply D (5 bases each). CDR1 and CDR2 from the germline V gene are SGDLS and YYNGEE. The CDR3 contains 18 residues. V lost 3 bases, J lost 0 bases, and 18 bases lay in between. CDR3 DNA: TGTGCCAGCAGCGCACACTCCGGGACGCTCGCGAACACCGGGGAGCTGTTTTTT. This gives the protein CASSAHSGTLANTGELFF.

This clonotype was seen only a few times. The chain uses TRBV20-1 and TRBJ2-5; 11 nucleotides line up with TRBD1. The V segment lost 3 bases and the J segment 2 bases; nucleotides outside the gene matches: 14. The germline gives CDR1 DFQATT, CDR2 SNEGSKA (reference sequence). The CDR3 covers 18 residues. The chain's CDR3 is CSASPDRGLVSGQETQYF. The CDR3 DNA is TGCAGTGCTAGCCCGGACAGGGGGCTGGTTAGCGGGCAAGAGACCCAGTACTTC.

This clonotype was seen once. The chain combines TRBV6-2 or TRBV6-3 with TRBJ2-7; 11 bases fit TRBD2. CDR1 and CDR2 (germline): MNHEY, SVGEGT. This CDR3 spans 16 amino acids. J lost 5 bases, V lost 6 bases, and 12 bases had no gene match. The chain's CDR3 is CASRGGTSGRGHEQYF. CDR3 nucleotide sequence: TGTGCCAGCAGAGGGGGGACTAGCGGACGGGGACACGAGCAGTACTTC.

This clonotype has more than one count but fewer than ten. The chain links TRBV3-1 to TRBJ1-5; 8 bases align to TRBD1. V was pared by 6 bases and J by 1 base, with 17 bases of the junction left unmatched. This CDR3 region has 19 residues. CDR1 is LGHDT, CDR2 YNNKEL, per germline (reference sequence). The CDR3 nucleotides read TGTGCCAGCAGTGCCTCCGTAGGACAGGGAAGGGGGAGCAATCAGCCCCAGCATTTT. Protein sequence: CASSASVGQGRGSNQPQHF.

This clonotype was recorded a few times. The chain employs TRBV11-2 and TRBJ1-5; D is unclear. Germline CDR1 is SGHAT and CDR2 is FQNNGV. V lost 1 base and J lost 9, with 16 bases in between. CDR3 length equals 15 residues. The CDR3 is CASSLAADRLSPQHF. CDR3 coding DNA: TGTGCCAGCAGCTTAGCGGCGGATCGGTTATCGCCCCAGCATTTT. The variable domain in full, completed from reference TRBV11-2 and TRBJ1-5, reads EAGVAQSPRYKIIEKRQSVAFWCNPISGHATLYWYQQILGQGPKLLIQFQNNGVVDDSQLPKDRFSAERLKGVDSTLKIQPAKLEDSAVYLCASSLAADRLSPQHFGDGTRLSIL.

The sample holds a few counts of this clonotype. This rearrangement joins TRBV12-3 or TRBV12-4 to TRBJ2-1; 12 bases line up with TRBD2. The V and J ends lost 4 bases and 4 bases, in that order; junction bases with no gene match: 8. This CDR3 spans 17 amino acids. The CDR3 nucleotides are TGTGCCAGCAGTTCTTCCCTACTAGCGGGGGGTTACAATGAGCAGTTCTTC. Protein: CASSSSLLAGGYNEQFF.

The CDR3 loop is CSAPLGGEGYGYTF. In nucleotides, the CDR3 is TGCAGTGCCCCGCTGGGGGGGGAGGGCTATGGCTACACCTTC. The rearrangement uses TRBV20-1 and TRBJ1-2; TRBD1 is a possible D gene (5 bases). Germline CDR1 DFQATT, CDR2 SNEGSKA (reference sequence). Trimming removed 6 bases from V and 4 bases from J, with 18 bases in between. The length of the CDR3 is 14 residues.

The chain is built from TRBV6-2 or TRBV6-3 and TRBJ2-1, with TRBD1 matching 10 bases. CDR3 length: 13 amino acids. The J segment lost 10 bases and the V segment lost 2 bases, leaving 2 bases of the junction unmatched. From germline, CDR1 is MNHEY and CDR2 SVGEGT. In nucleotides, the CDR3 is TGTGCCAGCAGTTACCGGGACAGGGGAGAGCAGTTCTTC. Translated, it gives CASSYRDRGEQFF.

The gene calls are TRBV7-2 and TRBJ2-7, with TRBD2 matching 10 bases. Germline V gene data show CDR1 as SGHTA and CDR2 as FQGNSA. The CDR3 runs 17 residues. Trimming cost V 1 base and J 4 bases; bases outside gene matches: 10. The CDR3: CASSLGGLAGEGYEQYF. The CDR3 DNA is TGTGCCAGCAGCTTAGGGGGGCTAGCGGGAGAGGGGTACGAGCAGTACTTC.

The chain is built from TRBV7-2 and TRBJ2-6; D might be TRBD2 (5 bases). The V and J ends lost 5 bases and 0 bases respectively, with 14 bases between them. From germline, CDR1 is SGHTA and CDR2 FQGNSA. This CDR3 has 17 residues. The CDR3: CASSPRGFTSGANVLTF. In nucleotides, the CDR3 is TGTGCCAGCAGCCCCCGCGGGTTTACCTCTGGGGCCAACGTCCTGACTTTC.

This sequence joins TRBV28 and TRBJ1-1; D not certain. The CDR3 is 16 amino acids. The germline V and J ends were trimmed by 7 bases and 0 bases, with 18 bases remaining between them. Germline CDR1 reads MDHEN; CDR2 reads SYDVKM. As DNA, the CDR3 is TGTGCCAGCACCTCGAGCCAGGCCTACATGAACACTGAAGCTTTCTTT. Protein: CASTSSQAYMNTEAFF.

The genes are TRBV7-9 and TRBJ1-6; the D gene is possibly TRBD1 (5 bases). Trimming shortened V by 1 base and J by 9 bases, and 13 bases separated the two germline ends. Germline loops: CDR1 SEHNR, CDR2 FQNEAQ (reference sequence). The CDR3 totals 15 residues. The CDR3 protein is CASSLEGQGTSPLHF. The CDR3, as DNA: TGTGCCAGCAGCTTAGAGGGCCAGGGCACTTCACCCCTCCACTTT. The full variable domain, completed using reference TRBV7-9 and TRBJ1-6, is DTGVSQNPRHKITKRGQNVTFRCDPISEHNRLYWYRQTLGQGPEFLTYFQNEAQLEKSRLLSDRFSAERPKGSFSTLEIQRTEQGDSAMYLCASSLEGQGTSPLHFGNGTRLTVT.

This clonotype has a handful of counts. The rearrangement joins TRBV6-2 or TRBV6-3 to TRBJ2-1; D is unresolved. The CDR3 contains 14 residues. V was pared by 1 base and J by 2 bases, with 6 bases between. Germline loops: CDR1 MNHEY, CDR2 SVGEGT. DNA of the CDR3: TGTGCCAGCAGTTACTACCCAGCCTACAATGAGCAGTTCTTC. Its translation: CASSYYPAYNEQFF.

There are many counts of this clonotype. The J gene is TRBJ2-2, the V gene TRBV6-2 or TRBV6-3; possibly TRBD2 for D (6 bases). The germline CDR1 and CDR2 sequences are MNHEY and SVGEGT. The V and J ends lost 5 bases and 2 bases respectively, with 12 bases between them. The CDR3 covers 15 residues. The CDR3 DNA reads TGTGCCAGCAGTAACGGGGGTACAAACACCGGGGAGCTGTTTTTT. Encoded protein: CASSNGGTNTGELFF.

This clonotype was detected a few times. The chain recombines TRBV5-1 with TRBJ2-6, with 8 bases lining up with TRBD1. J lost 2 bases, V lost 4 bases, and 17 bases had no gene match. CDR1 is SGHRS and CDR2 is YFSETQ in the germline V gene. The CDR3 is 20 amino acids. CDR3 sequence reads: CASSLRQGTLGTPGANVLTF. CDR3 nucleotide sequence: TGCGCCAGCAGCCTTAGACAGGGGACGCTAGGTACACCTGGGGCCAACGTCCTGACTTTC.

This clonotype was seen more than once but under ten times. The V and J genes are TRBV12-3 or TRBV12-4 and TRBJ2-1; TRBD2 agrees at 12 bases. The CDR3 is 15 residues long. V trimming: 5 bases; J trimming: 8 bases; junction bases outside the gene matches: 7. This CDR3 reads CASSELAGGPYEQFF. The CDR3 DNA follows: TGTGCCAGCAGTGAGCTAGCGGGGGGGCCCTATGAGCAGTTCTTC.